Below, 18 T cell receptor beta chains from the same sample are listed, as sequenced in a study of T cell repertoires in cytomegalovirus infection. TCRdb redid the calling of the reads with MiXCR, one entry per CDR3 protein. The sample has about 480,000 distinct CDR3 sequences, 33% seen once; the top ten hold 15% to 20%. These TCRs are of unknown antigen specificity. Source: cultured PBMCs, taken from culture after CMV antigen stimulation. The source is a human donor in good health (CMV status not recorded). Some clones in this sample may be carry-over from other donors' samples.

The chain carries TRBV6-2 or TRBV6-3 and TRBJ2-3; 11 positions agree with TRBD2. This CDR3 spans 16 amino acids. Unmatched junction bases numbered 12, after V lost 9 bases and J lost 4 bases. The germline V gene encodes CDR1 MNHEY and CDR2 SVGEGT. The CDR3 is CASRGQPGLAADTQYF. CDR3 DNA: TGTGCCAGTCGAGGGCAACCGGGACTAGCGGCAGATACGCAGTATTTT.

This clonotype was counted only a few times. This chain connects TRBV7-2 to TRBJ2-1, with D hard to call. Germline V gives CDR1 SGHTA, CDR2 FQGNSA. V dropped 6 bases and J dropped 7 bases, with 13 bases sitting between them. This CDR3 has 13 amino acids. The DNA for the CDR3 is TGTGCCAGCAGGGGGAATCTTAGGAATGAGCAGTTCTTC. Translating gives CASRGNLRNEQFF.

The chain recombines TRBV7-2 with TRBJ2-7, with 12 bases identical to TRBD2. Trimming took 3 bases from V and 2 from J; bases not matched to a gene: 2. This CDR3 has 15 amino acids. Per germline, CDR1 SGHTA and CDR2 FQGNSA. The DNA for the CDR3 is TGTGCCAGCAGCTTTGGACTAGCGGGGACCTACGAGCAGTACTTC. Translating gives CASSFGLAGTYEQYF.

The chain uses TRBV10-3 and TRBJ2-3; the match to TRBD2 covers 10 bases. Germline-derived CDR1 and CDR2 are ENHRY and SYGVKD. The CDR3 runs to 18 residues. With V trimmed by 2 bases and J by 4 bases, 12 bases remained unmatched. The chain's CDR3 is CAISEVFASGSAADTQYF. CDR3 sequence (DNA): TGTGCCATCAGTGAGGTATTTGCTAGCGGGAGTGCGGCAGATACGCAGTATTTT.

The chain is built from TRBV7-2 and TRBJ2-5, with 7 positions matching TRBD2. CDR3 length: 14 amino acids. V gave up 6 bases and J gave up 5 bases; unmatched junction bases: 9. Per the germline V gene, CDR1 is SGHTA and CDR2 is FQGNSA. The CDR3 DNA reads TGTGCCAGCAGGTCCGACTTGGGGGGGGAGACCCAGTACTTC. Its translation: CASRSDLGGETQYF. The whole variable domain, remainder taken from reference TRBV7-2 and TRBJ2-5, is GAGVSQSPSNKVTEKGKDVELRCDPISGHTALYWYRQSLGQGLEFLIYFQGNSAPDKSGLPSDRFSAERTGGSVSTLTIQRTQQEDSAVYLCASRSDLGGETQYFGPGTRLLVL.

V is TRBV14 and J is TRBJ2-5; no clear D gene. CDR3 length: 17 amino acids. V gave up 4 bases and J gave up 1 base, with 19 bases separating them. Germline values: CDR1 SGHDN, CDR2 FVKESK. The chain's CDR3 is CASSRNLRSRTQETQYF. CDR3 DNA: TGTGCCAGCAGCCGCAACTTAAGATCACGGACCCAAGAGACCCAGTACTTC.

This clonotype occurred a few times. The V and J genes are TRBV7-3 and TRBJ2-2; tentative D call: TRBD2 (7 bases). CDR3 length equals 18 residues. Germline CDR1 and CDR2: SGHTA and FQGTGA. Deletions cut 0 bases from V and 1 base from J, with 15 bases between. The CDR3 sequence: CASSLTGGGAGNTGELFF. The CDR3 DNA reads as TGTGCCAGCAGCTTAACGGGAGGGGGAGCAGGGAACACCGGGGAGCTGTTTTTT.

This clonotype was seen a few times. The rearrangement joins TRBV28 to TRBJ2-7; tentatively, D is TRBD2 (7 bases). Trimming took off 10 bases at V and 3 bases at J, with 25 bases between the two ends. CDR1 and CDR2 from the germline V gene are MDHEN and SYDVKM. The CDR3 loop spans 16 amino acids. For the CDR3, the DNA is TGTGCCATTAAAAGGGGGGGGGGAGGGGGTTTCTACGAGCAGTACTTC. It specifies CAIKRGGGGGFYEQYF. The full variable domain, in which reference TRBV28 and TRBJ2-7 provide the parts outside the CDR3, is DVKVTQSSRYLVKRTGEKVFLECVQDMDHENMFWYRQDPGLGLRLIYFSYDVKMKEKGDIPEGYSVSREKKERFSLILESASTNQTSMYLCAIKRGGGGGFYEQYFGPGTRLTVT.

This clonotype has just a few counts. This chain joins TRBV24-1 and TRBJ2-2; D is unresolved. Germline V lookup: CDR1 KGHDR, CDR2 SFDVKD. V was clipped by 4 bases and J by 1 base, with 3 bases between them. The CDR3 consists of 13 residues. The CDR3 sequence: CATSEGNTGELFF. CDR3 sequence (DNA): TGTGCCACCAGTGAGGGGAACACCGGGGAGCTGTTTTTT.

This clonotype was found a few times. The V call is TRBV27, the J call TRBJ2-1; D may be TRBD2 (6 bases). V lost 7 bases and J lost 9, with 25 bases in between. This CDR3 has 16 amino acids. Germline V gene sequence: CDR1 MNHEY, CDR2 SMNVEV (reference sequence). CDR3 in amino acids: CASIPEGSGAEGEQFF. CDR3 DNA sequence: TGTGCCAGCATCCCCGAAGGGTCGGGAGCGGAGGGTGAGCAGTTCTTC.

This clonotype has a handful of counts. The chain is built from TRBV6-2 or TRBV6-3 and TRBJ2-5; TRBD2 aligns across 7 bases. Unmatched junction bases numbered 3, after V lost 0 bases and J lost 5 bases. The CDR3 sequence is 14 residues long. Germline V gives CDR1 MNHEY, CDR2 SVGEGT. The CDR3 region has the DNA TGTGCCAGCAGTTACTCGGCAGCGGGGGAGACCCAGTACTTC. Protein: CASSYSAAGETQYF.

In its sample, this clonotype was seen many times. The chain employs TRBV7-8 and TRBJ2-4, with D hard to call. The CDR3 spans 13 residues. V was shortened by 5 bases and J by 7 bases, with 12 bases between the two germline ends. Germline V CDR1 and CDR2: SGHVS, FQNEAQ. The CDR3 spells CASSTDLGNIQYF. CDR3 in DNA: TGTGCCAGCAGCACCGACCTGGGGAACATTCAGTACTTC. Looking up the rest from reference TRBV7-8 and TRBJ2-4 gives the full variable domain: GAGVSQSPRYKVAKRGQDVALRCDPISGHVSLFWYQQALGQGPEFLTYFQNEAQLDKSGLPSDRFFAERPEGSVSTLKIQRTQQEDSAVYLCASSTDLGNIQYFGAGTRLSVL.

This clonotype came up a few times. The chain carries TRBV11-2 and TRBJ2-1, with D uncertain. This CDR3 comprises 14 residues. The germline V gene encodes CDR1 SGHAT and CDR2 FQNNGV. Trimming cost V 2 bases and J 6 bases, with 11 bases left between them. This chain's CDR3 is CASSLQTGRNEQFF. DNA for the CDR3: TGTGCCAGCAGCTTACAGACCGGCCGCAATGAGCAGTTCTTC.

DNA of the CDR3: TGTGCCAGCAGGGCTAGCGGGCGCCCAGATACGCAGTATTTT. Protein product: CASRASGRPDTQYF. The chain is built from TRBV7-9 and TRBJ2-3; the match to TRBD2 covers 8 bases. The junction had 6 bases not matched to a gene; V was cut back by 6 bases and J by 4 bases. This CDR3 is built from 14 residues. Germline V gene data show CDR1 as SEHNR and CDR2 as FQNEAQ (reference sequence). Full variable domain (rest looked up from reference TRBV7-9 and TRBJ2-3): DTGVSQNPRHKITKRGQNVTFRCDPISEHNRLYWYRQTLGQGPEFLTYFQNEAQLEKSRLLSDRFSAERPKGSFSTLEIQRTEQGDSAMYLCASRASGRPDTQYFGPGTRLTVL.

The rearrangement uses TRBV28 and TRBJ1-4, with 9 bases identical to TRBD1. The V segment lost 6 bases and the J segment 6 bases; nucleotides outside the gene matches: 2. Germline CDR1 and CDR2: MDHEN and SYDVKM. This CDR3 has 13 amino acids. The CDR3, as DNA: TGTGCCAGCAGGGGACAGGGTGATGAAAAACTGTTTTTT. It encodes CASRGQGDEKLFF.

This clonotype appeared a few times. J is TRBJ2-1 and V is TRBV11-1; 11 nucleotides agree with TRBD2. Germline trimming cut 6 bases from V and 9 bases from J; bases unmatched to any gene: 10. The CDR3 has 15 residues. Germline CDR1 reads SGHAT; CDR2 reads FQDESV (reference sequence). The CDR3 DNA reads TGTGCCAGCAGAGGTTATAGCGGGAGGGACGGTGAGCAGTTCTTC. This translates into CASRGYSGRDGEQFF.

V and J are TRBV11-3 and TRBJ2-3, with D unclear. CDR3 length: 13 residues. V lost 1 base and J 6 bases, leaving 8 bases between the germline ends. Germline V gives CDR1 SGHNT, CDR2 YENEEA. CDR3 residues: CASSLGVSDTQYF. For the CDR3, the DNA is TGTGCCAGCAGCTTAGGGGTTTCGGATACGCAGTATTTT. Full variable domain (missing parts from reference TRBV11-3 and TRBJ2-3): EAGVVQSPRYKIIEKKQPVAFWCNPISGHNTLYWYLQNLGQGPELLIRYENEEAVDDSQLPKDRFSAERLKGVDSTLKIQPAELGDSAVYLCASSLGVSDTQYFGPGTRLTVL.

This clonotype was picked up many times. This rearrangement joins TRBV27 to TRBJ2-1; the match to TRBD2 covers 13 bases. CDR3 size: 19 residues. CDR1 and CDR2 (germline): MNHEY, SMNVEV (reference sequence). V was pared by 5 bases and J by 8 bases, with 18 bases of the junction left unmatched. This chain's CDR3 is CASSPRLAGGLFLLYEQFF. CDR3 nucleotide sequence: TGTGCCAGCAGTCCCCGACTAGCGGGAGGATTGTTTCTACTTTATGAGCAGTTCTTC.